Reported below is one T cell receptor (beta chain). Antigen unknown. DNA input for the unsorted PBMC replicate PCRs was 250 to 300 ng, 31,000 or so T cell genomes. Only in-frame clones appear in the TCRdb table, and some are missing; sequencing was by immunoSEQ multiplex PCR. The sample consists of around 510,000 clones, around 76% of them appearing once. Every donor was a Caucasian adult from Nashville, Tennessee. These data are taken from a study of shared clonotypes between healthy human individuals. As for the study in general: Those who served as donors were a couple of women and a few men between the ages of 18 and 49.

Study results and limitations: Sequencing depth was a factor that was expected to affect clonotype sharing among donors.

The source of this sequence is a middle-aged woman in good health. Some clones in this sample may be carry-over from other donors' samples. Specimen: PBMCs.

The CDR3 reads CASSTLAGGSYEQYF. In DNA, the CDR3 is TGTGCCAGTAGTACACTAGCGGGAGGTTCCTACGAGCAGTACTTC. The V gene is TRBV19, the J gene TRBJ2-7; 12 nucleotides line up with TRBD2. The germline gives CDR1 LNHDA, CDR2 SQIVND (reference sequence). This CDR3 is 15 amino acids long. V lost 4 bases, J lost 1 base, and 2 bases stayed unmatched. Supplemented by reference TRBV19 and TRBJ2-7, the full variable domain reads DGGITQSPKYLFRKEGQNVTLSCEQNLNHDAMYWYRQDPGQGLRLIYYSQIVNDFQKGDIAEGYSVSREKKESFPLTVTSAQKNPTAFYLCASSTLAGGSYEQYFGPGTRLTVT.